The present TCR beta chain was sequenced within a study of siplizumab effects on memory and regulatory T cells. Only in-frame clones appear in the TCRdb table, and some are missing; sequencing was by immunoSEQ multiplex PCR. This table has some 87,000 clones, about nine tenths appearing once. General study points: Siplizumab caused a significant drop in alloreactive sequences traceable to unstimulated CD4+ memory cells. Researchers could map only a minor fraction of alloreactive clones to unstimulated subsets. Naive T cells were seen as more diverse than memory cells and as major alloresponse contributors. The study found that mappable alloreactive CD4+ clones averaged around 69% Treg-derived with siplizumab and approximately 27% in controls.

This clone was seen a few times. No antigen is known for it. This CDR3 contains 12 residues. Between the trimmed V and J ends, which lost 10 bases and 3 bases, there was a span of 10 bases. Germline CDR1 and CDR2: ENHRY and SYGVKD. This chain joins TRBV10-3 and TRBJ1-5; D uncertain. Source material: CD4+ T cells sorted from blood. This clonotype was sampled from a human donor in good health. This CDR3 reads CANGVVNQPQHF. The CDR3 DNA sequence: TGTGCCAACGGGGTGGTCAATCAGCCCCAGCATTTT.